This is a list of T cell receptor beta chains from one sample in a study of shared clonotypes between healthy human individuals. TCRdb's table, derived via immunoSEQ multiplex PCR, lists solely in-frame clones and lacks some. The data contain approximately 2,300,000 clones, 80% to 95% of them singletons. Input material: naive CD4+ T cells from PBMCs. All receptors come from a man aged 18 to 30 in good health. Some clones in this sample may be carry-over from other donors' samples. Each CDR3 is given with its conserved first and last residue. Fields, in order: clone size, V gene, D gene, J gene, CDR3 DNA, CDR3 protein. D genes are given only for firm matches. Size is omitted from some rows. Given values are once, few, many or a class for expanded clones.

NA,TRBV28,NA,TRBJ1-2,TGTGCCAGCAGCTCCCCGAGCGGGGGGGACTATGGCTACACCTTC,CASSSPSGGDYGYTF
NA,TRBV28,TRBD2,TRBJ2-1,TGTGCCAGCAGTTTAGTGGCGGGAGATAATGAGCAGTTCTTC,CASSLVAGDNEQFF
NA,TRBV19,NA,TRBJ1-2,TGTGCCAGTAGTATTTGGGGCTACTATGGCTACACCTTC,CASSIWGYYGYTF
NA,TRBV5-1,TRBD1,TRBJ2-3,TGCGCCAGCAGCTTACAGGGGGGACCTAGCACAGATACGCAGTATTTT,CASSLQGGPSTDTQYF
once,TRBV5-1,TRBD2,TRBJ2-1,TGCGCCAGCAGCAGGTTTGAGCGGGAGCGGAATGAGCAGTTCTTC,CASSRFERERNEQFF
NA,TRBV6-1,TRBD1,TRBJ1-5,TGTGCCAGCAGGTCCAGGGGGATGGGTCAGCCCCAGCATTTT,CASRSRGMGQPQHF
NA,TRBV5-1,TRBD2,TRBJ2-3,TGCGCCAGCAGCCAGCTAGCGGGAGGGCCTCCAAGCACAGATACGCAGTATTTT,CASSQLAGGPPSTDTQYF
NA,TRBV2,NA,TRBJ2-1,TGTGCCAGCAGTGAGCTGTCCTCCTACAATGAGCAGTTCTTC,CASSELSSYNEQFF
NA,TRBV6-5,TRBD2,TRBJ2-4,TGTGCCAGCAGATTAAGCGGGAGGGCCAGAAACATTCAGTACTTC,CASRLSGRARNIQYF
NA,TRBV2,NA,TRBJ2-1,TGTGCCAGCAGCCTCGAGGGGACGACCTACAATGAGCAGTTCTTC,CASSLEGTTYNEQFF
NA,TRBV6-5,NA,TRBJ2-2,TGTGCCAGCCGATCTTTCAGGGGCAACACCGGGGAGCTGTTTTTT,CASRSFRGNTGELFF
NA,TRBV2,NA,TRBJ2-2,TGTGCCAGCAGTGAATTAGTGAACGTCGGGGAGCTGTTTTTT,CASSELVNVGELFF
NA,TRBV5-1,TRBD2,TRBJ2-7,TGCGCCAGCAGCTGGGGGCAGGGACTAGCGATATACGAGCAGTACTTC,CASSWGQGLAIYEQYF
NA,TRBV19,TRBD2,TRBJ2-1,TGTGCCAGACCGGGACTACTGAACAATGAGCAGTTCTTC,CARPGLLNNEQFF
NA,TRBV11-3,TRBD2,TRBJ2-7,TGTGCCTCTCAAGGCCTAGCGGGCCCCTACGAGCAGTACTTC,CASQGLAGPYEQYF
NA,TRBV2,NA,TRBJ1-1,TGTGCCAGCGCCGGGGGGAGGGACACTGAAGCTTTCTTT,CASAGGRDTEAFF
NA,TRBV5-4,NA,TRBJ2-2,TGTGCCAGCAGCTCACCCACAGGGGGGGACACCGGGGAGCTGTTTTTT,CASSSPTGGDTGELFF
few,TRBV29-1,TRBD1,TRBJ1-1,TGCAGCGTAACCCGGGACAGGGAGACGGCTTTCTTT,CSVTRDRETAFF
NA,TRBV5-4,NA,TRBJ2-7,TGTGCCAGCACGTCATATACAAGCTCCTACGAGCAGTACTTC,CASTSYTSSYEQYF
NA,TRBV7-2,NA,TRBJ2-7,TGTGCCAGCAGCTTTACCGGGTTCGGCGAGCAGTACTTC,CASSFTGFGEQYF
NA,TRBV28,NA,TRBJ1-4,TGTGCCAGCAGCATACAGGGACCTAATGAAAAACTGTTTTTT,CASSIQGPNEKLFF
NA,TRBV2,NA,TRBJ2-1,TGTGCCAGCAGTGGGGGACGCAGCTACAATGAGCAGTTCTTC,CASSGGRSYNEQFF
NA,TRBV5-1,TRBD2,TRBJ2-7,TGCGCCAGCAGCTTGGGGGGACTAGGGTACGAGCAGTACTTC,CASSLGGLGYEQYF
NA,TRBV29-1,TRBD2,TRBJ2-1,TGCAGCGTAAACGCGGGGGTGGGCTCCTACAATGAGCAGTTCTTC,CSVNAGVGSYNEQFF
NA,TRBV6-1,NA,TRBJ1-3,TGTGCCAGCAGTGCCGGGAGAGGAAACACCATATATTTT,CASSAGRGNTIYF
few,TRBV30,TRBD1,TRBJ1-5,TGTGCAGCCGGACAGGTCAATCAGCCCCAGCATTTT,CAAGQVNQPQHF
NA,TRBV19,NA,TRBJ1-2,TGTGCCAGTAGTCTCATCCGGGACCGGGGGCGCTATGGCTACACCTTC,CASSLIRDRGRYGYTF
NA,TRBV9,NA,TRBJ2-3,TGTGCCAGCAGTAGGCGAACAGATACGCAGTATTTT,CASSRRTDTQYF
NA,TRBV7-3,NA,TRBJ2-2,TGTGCCAGCAGCTTAAAACTAGATGGCACCGGGGAGCTGTTTTTT,CASSLKLDGTGELFF
NA,TRBV19,TRBD1,TRBJ2-7,TGTGCCAGTAGTCCACGACAGGGGGCATACGAGCAGTACTTC,CASSPRQGAYEQYF
NA,TRBV5-1,NA,TRBJ1-2,TGCGCCAGCAGTTTCTCGGGGCAGGGCAGCTATGGCTACACCTTC,CASSFSGQGSYGYTF
NA,TRBV6-1,NA,TRBJ1-1,TGTGCCAGCAGTGATAGGACAGCTTACACTGAAGCTTTCTTT,CASSDRTAYTEAFF
NA,TRBV6-1,TRBD1,TRBJ1-5,TGTGCCAGCAGTGCGAGCCGTTGGGACAGGGCCAATCAGCCCCAGCATTTT,CASSASRWDRANQPQHF
NA,TRBV4-3,TRBD2,TRBJ2-1,TGCGCCAGCAGCCAAGCTGGGAGGGCCGCGGAGCAGTTCTTC,CASSQAGRAAEQFF
NA,TRBV30,TRBD2,TRBJ2-2,TGTGCCTACCTCGGGACTAGCGGGAGGACGAACACCGGGGAGCTGTTTTTT,CAYLGTSGRTNTGELFF
once,TRBV5-6,TRBD2,TRBJ2-7,TGTGCCAGCAGCTCAGCCGGGACTAGAACCCTATACGAGCAGTACTTC,CASSSAGTRTLYEQYF
NA,TRBV29-1,TRBD1,TRBJ1-5,TGCAGCGCAGTGACAGGGTCCAATCAGCCCCAGCATTTT,CSAVTGSNQPQHF
once,TRBV11-2,TRBD2,TRBJ2-7,TGTGCCAGCAGCGTTACCGGGACTAGCGGGAGCCGTACCTACGAGCAGTACTTC,CASSVTGTSGSRTYEQYF
NA,TRBV14,TRBD2,TRBJ2-2,TGTGCCAGCAGGGGTAGCGGGAGTACCGGGGAGCTGTTTTTT,CASRGSGSTGELFF
NA,TRBV19,TRBD2,TRBJ2-3,TGTGCCAGTAGTATAGTGGGAGGGACCGGCACAGATACGCAGTATTTT,CASSIVGGTGTDTQYF
NA,TRBV5-1,NA,TRBJ2-1,TGCGCCAGCAGCTCGAACACCTATTACAATGAGCAGTTCTTC,CASSSNTYYNEQFF
NA,TRBV7-3,NA,TRBJ2-1,TGTGCCAGCAGCTCCCTCGGGCTCCCCCACGGGGAGCAGTTCTTC,CASSSLGLPHGEQFF
NA,TRBV30,NA,TRBJ2-2,TGTGCCTGGAGCGAGGACCGCTACACCGGGGAGCTGTTTTTT,CAWSEDRYTGELFF
NA,TRBV18,NA,TRBJ2-3,TGTGCCAGCTCACCAGCCGGGGGGCGGGATACGCAGTATTTT,CASSPAGGRDTQYF
NA,TRBV19,TRBD1,TRBJ1-2,TGTGCCAGTACCCGGACAGGCCAACGCAACTATGGCTACACCTTC,CASTRTGQRNYGYTF
NA,TRBV28,TRBD1,TRBJ2-7,TGTGCCACCAGACAGGGCGATAGCTCCTACGAGCAGTACTTC,CATRQGDSSYEQYF
NA,TRBV30,NA,TRBJ2-1,TGTGCCTGGAGGGCTTTCGTGGCTGCGAGCTCCTACAATGAGCAGTTCTTC,CAWRAFVAASSYNEQFF
NA,TRBV19,NA,TRBJ2-1,TGTGCCAGTAGTATAGAGGACGTCCCCTCCTACAATGAGCAGTTCTTC,CASSIEDVPSYNEQFF
NA,TRBV11-2,TRBD2,TRBJ2-3,TGTGCCAGCAGCCTCTACTACACACTCGGGAGGGCCGTAGATACGCAGTATTTT,CASSLYYTLGRAVDTQYF
NA,TRBV12-5,NA,TRBJ2-2,TGTGCTAGTGGTTGGGACACCACGAACACCGGGGAGCTGTTTTTT,CASGWDTTNTGELFF
NA,TRBV5-1,NA,TRBJ1-1,TGCGCCAGCAGGGGCAGAACCACAACTGAAGCTTTCTTT,CASRGRTTTEAFF
once,TRBV2,NA,TRBJ2-3,TGTGCCAGCAGTGCCCCGGCAGATACGCAGTATTTT,CASSAPADTQYF
NA,TRBV7-6,TRBD2,TRBJ2-5,TGTGCCAGCAGCTTACGAGCGGGAGACGCTGAGACCCAGTACTTC,CASSLRAGDAETQYF
NA,TRBV10-3,NA,TRBJ1-1,TGTGCCATCAGTGAGAAAATGCTGAACACTGAAGCTTTCTTT,CAISEKMLNTEAFF
NA,TRBV15,NA,TRBJ2-1,TGTGCCACCAGCAGAGATAGGGAGGTGTACAATGAGCAGTTCTTC,CATSRDREVYNEQFF
NA,TRBV9,TRBD2,TRBJ2-1,TGTGCCAGCAGCGTGGGACTAGCGGTCTACAATGAGCAGTTCTTC,CASSVGLAVYNEQFF
NA,TRBV28,NA,TRBJ1-1,TGTGCCAGCAAGTTTTCCAACAGGGTTAAAGCTTTCTTT,CASKFSNRVKAFF
once,TRBV2,NA,TRBJ2-3,TGTGCCAGCCGACTTGCAGATACGCAGTATTTT,CASRLADTQYF
NA,TRBV7-2,NA,TRBJ2-1,TGTGCCAGCAGCTTATGGGCGGAGACGCTGATTGGAGAGCAGTTCTTC,CASSLWAETLIGEQFF
NA,TRBV5-8,NA,TRBJ2-6,TGTGCCAGCAGCTCAAAATTCTCTGGGGCCAACGTCCTGACTTTC,CASSSKFSGANVLTF